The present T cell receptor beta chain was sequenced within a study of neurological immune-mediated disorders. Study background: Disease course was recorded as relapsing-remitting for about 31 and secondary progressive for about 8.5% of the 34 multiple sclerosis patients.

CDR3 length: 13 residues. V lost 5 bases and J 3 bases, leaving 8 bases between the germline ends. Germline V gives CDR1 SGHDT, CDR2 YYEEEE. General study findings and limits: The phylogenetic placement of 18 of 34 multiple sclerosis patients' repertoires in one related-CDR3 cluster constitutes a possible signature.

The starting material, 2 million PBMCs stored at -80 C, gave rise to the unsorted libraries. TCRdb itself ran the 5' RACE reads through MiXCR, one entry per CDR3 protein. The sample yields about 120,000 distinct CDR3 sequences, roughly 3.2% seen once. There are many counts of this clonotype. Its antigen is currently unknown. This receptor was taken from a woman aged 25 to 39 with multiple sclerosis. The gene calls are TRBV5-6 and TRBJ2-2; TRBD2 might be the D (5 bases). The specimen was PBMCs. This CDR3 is CASSWTYTGELFF. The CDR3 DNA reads TGTGCCAGCAGTTGGACTTACACCGGGGAGCTGTTTTTT.